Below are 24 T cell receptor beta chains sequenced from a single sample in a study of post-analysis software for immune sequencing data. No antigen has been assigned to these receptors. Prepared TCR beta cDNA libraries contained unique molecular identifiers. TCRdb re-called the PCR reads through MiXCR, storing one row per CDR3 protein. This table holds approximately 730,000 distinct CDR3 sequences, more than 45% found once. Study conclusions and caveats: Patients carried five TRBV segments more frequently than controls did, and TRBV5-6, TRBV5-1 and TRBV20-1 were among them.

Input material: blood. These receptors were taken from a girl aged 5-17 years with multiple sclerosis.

The CDR3 protein is CASSLSWTSPSGELFF. The CDR3 bases are TGTGCCAGCAGCCTCAGCTGGACTTCCCCTTCCGGGGAGCTGTTTTTT. The chain links TRBV12-3 or TRBV12-4 to TRBJ2-2, with a tentative D call TRBD2 (5 bases). V lost 6 bases to trimming and J lost 6 bases, with 20 bases between them. The CDR3 is 16 amino acids.

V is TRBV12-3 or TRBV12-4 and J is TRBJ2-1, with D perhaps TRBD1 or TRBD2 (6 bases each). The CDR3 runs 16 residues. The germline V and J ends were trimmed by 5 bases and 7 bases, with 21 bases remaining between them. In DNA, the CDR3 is TGTGCCAGCAGTCCCCCTGGGGGGCTGGAGCTAAATGAGCAGTTCTTC. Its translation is CASSPPGGLELNEQFF.

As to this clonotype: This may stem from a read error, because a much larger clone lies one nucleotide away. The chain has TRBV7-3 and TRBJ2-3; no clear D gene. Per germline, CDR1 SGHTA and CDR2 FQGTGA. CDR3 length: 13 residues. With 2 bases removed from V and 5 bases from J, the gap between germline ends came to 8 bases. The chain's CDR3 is CASSLGGIDTQYF. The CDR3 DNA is TGTGCCAGCAGCTTAGGCGGCATAGATACGCAGTATTTT.

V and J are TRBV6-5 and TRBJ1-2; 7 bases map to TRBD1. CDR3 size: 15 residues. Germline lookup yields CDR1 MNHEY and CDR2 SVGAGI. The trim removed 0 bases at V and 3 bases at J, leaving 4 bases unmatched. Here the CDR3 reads CASSYSDRVDYGYTF. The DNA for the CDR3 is TGTGCCAGCAGTTACTCTGACAGGGTTGACTATGGCTACACCTTC.

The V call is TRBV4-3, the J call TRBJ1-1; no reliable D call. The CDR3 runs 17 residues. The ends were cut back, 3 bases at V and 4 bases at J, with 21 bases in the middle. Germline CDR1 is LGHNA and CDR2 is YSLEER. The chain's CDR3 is CASSQPSNRGLFTEAFF. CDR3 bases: TGCGCCAGCAGCCAGCCGAGCAACCGTGGGCTTTTCACTGAAGCTTTCTTT.

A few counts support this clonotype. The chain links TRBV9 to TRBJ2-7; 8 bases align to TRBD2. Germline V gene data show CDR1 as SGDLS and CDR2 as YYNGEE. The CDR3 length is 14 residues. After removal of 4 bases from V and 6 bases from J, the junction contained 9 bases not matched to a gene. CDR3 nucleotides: TGTGCCAGCAGCTTCGAAGCGGGAGCGGGCGAGCAGTACTTC. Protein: CASSFEAGAGEQYF. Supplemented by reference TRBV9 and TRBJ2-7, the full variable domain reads DSGVTQTPKHLITATGQRVTLRCSPRSGDLSVYWYQQSLDQGLQFLIQYYNGEERAKGNILERFSAQQFPDLHSELNLSSLELGDSALYFCASSFEAGAGEQYFGPGTRLTVT.

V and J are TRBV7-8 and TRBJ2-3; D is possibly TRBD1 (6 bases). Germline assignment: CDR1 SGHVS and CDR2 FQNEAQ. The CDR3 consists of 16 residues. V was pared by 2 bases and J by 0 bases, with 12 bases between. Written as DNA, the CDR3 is TGTGCCAGCAGCTTACAGGGGAAAATCAGCACAGATACGCAGTATTTT. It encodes CASSLQGKISTDTQYF. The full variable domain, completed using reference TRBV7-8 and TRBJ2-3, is GAGVSQSPRYKVAKRGQDVALRCDPISGHVSLFWYQQALGQGPEFLTYFQNEAQLDKSGLPSDRFFAERPEGSVSTLKIQRTQQEDSAVYLCASSLQGKISTDTQYFGPGTRLTVL.

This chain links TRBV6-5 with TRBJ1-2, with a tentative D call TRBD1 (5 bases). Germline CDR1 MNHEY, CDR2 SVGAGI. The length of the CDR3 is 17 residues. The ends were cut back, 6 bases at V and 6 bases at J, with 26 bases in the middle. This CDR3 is CASSYQRGGAGLDGYTF. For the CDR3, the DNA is TGTGCCAGCAGCTACCAGCGGGGGGGAGCTGGGCTAGATGGCTACACCTTC.

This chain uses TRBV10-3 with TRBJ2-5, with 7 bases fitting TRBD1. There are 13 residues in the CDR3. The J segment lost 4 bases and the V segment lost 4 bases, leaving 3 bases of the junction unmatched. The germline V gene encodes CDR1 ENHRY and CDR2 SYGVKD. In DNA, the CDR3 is TGTGCCATCAGTGCCCCAGGGGGAGAGACCCAGTACTTC. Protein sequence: CAISAPGGETQYF.

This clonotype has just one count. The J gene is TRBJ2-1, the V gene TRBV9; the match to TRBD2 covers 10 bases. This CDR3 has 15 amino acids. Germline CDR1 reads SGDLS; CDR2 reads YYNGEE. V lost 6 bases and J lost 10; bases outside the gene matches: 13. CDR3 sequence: CASTARAGGREEQFF. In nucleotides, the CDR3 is TGTGCCAGCACCGCCCGAGCGGGAGGGAGGGAGGAGCAGTTCTTC.

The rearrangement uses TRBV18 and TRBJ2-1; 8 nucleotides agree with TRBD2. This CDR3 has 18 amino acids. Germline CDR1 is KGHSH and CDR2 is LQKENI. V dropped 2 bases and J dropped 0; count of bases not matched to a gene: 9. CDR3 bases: TGTGCCAGCTCACCAAGCGGGAGCTCCCCAAACTCCTACAATGAGCAGTTCTTC. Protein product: CASSPSGSSPNSYNEQFF. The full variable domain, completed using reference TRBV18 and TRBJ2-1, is NAGVMQNPRHLVRRRGQEARLRCSPMKGHSHVYWYRQLPEEGLKFMVYLQKENIIDESGMPKERFSAEFPKEGPSILRIQQVVRGDSAAYFCASSPSGSSPNSYNEQFFGPGTRLTVL.

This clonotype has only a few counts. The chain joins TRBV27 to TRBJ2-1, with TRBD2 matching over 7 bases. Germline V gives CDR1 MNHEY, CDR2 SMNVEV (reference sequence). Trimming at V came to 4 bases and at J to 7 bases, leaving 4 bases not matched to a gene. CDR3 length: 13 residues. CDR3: CASSWGTTNEQFF. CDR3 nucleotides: TGTGCCAGCAGTTGGGGGACTACTAATGAGCAGTTCTTC.

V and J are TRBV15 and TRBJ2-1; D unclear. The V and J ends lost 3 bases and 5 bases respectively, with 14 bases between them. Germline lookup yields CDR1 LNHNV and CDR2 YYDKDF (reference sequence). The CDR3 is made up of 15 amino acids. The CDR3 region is CATSSRLGSNNEQFF. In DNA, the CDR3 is TGTGCCACCAGCAGCCGACTCGGCTCTAACAATGAGCAGTTCTTC.

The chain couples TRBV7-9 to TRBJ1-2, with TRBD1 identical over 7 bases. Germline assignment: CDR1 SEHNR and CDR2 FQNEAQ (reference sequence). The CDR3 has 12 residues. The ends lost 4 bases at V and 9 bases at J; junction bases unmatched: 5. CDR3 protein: CASSSGQARYTF. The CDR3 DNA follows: TGTGCCAGCAGCTCCGGACAGGCGCGCTACACCTTC.

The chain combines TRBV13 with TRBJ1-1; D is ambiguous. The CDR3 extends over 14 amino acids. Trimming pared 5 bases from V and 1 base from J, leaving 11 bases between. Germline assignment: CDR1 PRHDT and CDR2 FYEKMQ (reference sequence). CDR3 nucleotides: TGTGCCAGCAGCCCCCCGGGCAGGAACACTGAAGCTTTCTTT. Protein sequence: CASSPPGRNTEAFF. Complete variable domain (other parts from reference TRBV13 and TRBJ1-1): AAGVIQSPRHLIKEKRETATLKCYPIPRHDTVYWYQQGPGQDPQFLISFYEKMQSDKGSIPDRFSAQQFSDYHSELNMSSLELGDSALYFCASSPPGRNTEAFFGQGTRLTVV.

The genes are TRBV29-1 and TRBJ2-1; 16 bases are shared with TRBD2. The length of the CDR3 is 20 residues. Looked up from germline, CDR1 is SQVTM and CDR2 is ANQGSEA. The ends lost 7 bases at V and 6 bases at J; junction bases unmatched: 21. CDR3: CSAWTGEGLAGGPNSNEQFF. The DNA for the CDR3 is TGCAGCGCCTGGACAGGGGAGGGACTAGCGGGAGGGCCGAACTCCAATGAGCAGTTCTTC.

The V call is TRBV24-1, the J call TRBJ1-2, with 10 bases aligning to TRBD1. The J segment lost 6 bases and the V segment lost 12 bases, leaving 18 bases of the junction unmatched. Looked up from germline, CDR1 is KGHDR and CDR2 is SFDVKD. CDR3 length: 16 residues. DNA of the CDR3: TGTGCCTCTCCGGGGGGGGACAGGGGATTTTACGATGGCTACACCTTC. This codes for CASPGGDRGFYDGYTF.

The CDR3 protein is CASGVSPGTSGRGSYNEQFF. The CDR3 region has the DNA TGTGCTAGTGGTGTAAGCCCCGGGACTAGCGGGAGAGGGTCCTACAATGAGCAGTTCTTC. The rearrangement links TRBV12-5 to TRBJ2-1, with TRBD2 matching over 14 bases. The CDR3 is 20 amino acids. Losses at the gene ends were 5 bases for V and 1 base for J; bases not matched to a gene: 13. CDR1 LGHNT and CDR2 FRNRAP come from the germline V gene.

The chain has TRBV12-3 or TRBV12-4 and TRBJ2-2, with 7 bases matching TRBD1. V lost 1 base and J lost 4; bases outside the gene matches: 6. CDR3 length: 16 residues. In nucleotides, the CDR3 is TGTGCCAGCAGTTTAGGACAGGGCGGTTTCACCGGGGAGCTGTTTTTT. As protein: CASSLGQGGFTGELFF.

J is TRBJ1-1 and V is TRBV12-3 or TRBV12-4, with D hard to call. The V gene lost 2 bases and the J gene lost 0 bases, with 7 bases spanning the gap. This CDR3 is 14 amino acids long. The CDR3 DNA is TGTGCCAGCAGTTTACGGGAGATGAACACTGAAGCTTTCTTT. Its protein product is CASSLREMNTEAFF.

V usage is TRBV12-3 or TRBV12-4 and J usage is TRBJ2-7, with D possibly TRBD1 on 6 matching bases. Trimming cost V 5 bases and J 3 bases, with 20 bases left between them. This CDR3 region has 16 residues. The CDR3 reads CASSNIGQKIYYEQYF. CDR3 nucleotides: TGTGCCAGCAGTAATATTGGACAGAAGATTTACTACGAGCAGTACTTC.

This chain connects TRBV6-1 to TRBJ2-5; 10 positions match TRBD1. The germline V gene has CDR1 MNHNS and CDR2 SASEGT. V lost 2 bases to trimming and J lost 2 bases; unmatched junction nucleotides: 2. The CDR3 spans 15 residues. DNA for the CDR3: TGTGCCAGCAGTGAATGGGACAGGGGTCAAGAGACCCAGTACTTC. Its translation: CASSEWDRGQETQYF.

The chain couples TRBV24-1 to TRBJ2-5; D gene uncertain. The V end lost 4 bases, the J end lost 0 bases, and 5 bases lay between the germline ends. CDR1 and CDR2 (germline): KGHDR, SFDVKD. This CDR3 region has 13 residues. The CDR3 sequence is CATSDSHQETQYF. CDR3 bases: TGTGCCACCAGTGACAGCCACCAAGAGACCCAGTACTTC.

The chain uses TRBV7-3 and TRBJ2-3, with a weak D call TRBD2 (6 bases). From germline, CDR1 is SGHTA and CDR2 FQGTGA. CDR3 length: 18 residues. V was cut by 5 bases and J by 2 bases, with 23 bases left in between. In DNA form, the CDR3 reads TGTGCCAGCAGCCAAAGAGGAGGGAATGGCGGGGACACAGATACGCAGTATTTT. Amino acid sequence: CASSQRGGNGGDTDTQYF.